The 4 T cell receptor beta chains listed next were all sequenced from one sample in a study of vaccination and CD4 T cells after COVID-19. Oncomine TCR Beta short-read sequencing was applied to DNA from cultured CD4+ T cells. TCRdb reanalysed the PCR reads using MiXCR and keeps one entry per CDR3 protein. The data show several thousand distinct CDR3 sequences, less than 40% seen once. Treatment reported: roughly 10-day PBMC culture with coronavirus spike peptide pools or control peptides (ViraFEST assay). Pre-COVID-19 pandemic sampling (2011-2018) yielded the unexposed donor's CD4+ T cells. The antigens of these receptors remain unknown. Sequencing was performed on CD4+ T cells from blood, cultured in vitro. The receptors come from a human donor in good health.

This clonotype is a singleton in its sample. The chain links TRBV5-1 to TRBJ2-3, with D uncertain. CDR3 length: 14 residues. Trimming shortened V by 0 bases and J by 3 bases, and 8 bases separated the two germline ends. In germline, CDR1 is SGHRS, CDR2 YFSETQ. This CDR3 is CASSLALETDTQYF. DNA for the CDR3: TGCGCCAGCAGCTTGGCTCTAGAGACAGATACGCAGTATTTT. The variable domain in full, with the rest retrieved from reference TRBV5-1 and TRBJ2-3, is KAGVTQTPRYLIKTRGQQVTLSCSPISGHRSVSWYQQTPGQGLQFLFEYFSETQRNKGNFPGRFSGRQFSNSRSEMNVSTLELGDSALYLCASSLALETDTQYFGPGTRLTVL.

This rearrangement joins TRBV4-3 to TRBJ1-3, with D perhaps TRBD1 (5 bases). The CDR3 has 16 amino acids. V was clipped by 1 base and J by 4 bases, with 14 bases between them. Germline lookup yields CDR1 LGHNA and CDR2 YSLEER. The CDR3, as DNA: TGCGCCAGCAGCCAAGGGGCCGGGGGATCCGGAAACACCATATATTTT. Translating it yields CASSQGAGGSGNTIYF.

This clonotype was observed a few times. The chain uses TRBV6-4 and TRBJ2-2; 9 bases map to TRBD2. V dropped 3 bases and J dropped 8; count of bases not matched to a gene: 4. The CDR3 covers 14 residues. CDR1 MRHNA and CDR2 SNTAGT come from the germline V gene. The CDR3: CASSDRTSAGELFF. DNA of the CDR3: TGTGCCAGCAGTGATCGGACTAGCGCAGGGGAGCTGTTTTTT.

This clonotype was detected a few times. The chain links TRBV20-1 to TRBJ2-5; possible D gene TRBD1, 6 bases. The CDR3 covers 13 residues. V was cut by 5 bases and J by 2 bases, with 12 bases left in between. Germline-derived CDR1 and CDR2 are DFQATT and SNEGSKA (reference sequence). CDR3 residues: CSAAGDYQETQYF. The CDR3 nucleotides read TGCAGTGCTGCAGGGGATTATCAAGAGACCCAGTACTTC.